This is a list of T cell receptor beta chains from one sample in a study of T cell responses to AZD1222 COVID-19 vaccine. Sequencing was performed with immunoSEQ multiplex PCR; in TCRdb, only in-frame clones are kept and a portion is missing. Of 120,000 to 150,000 clones in the sample, 88% were seen once. The material was peripheral blood, obtained on day 0 of AZD1222 vaccination. The receptor source for this set is an adult in good health. CDR3s include the opening cysteine and the closing phenylalanine or tryptophan. A D gene is named only where the DNA matches it firmly.

j_call,v_call,d_call,cdr3_aa
TRBJ2-1,TRBV9,TRBD2,CASSVSAGVSYNEQFF
TRBJ2-2,TRBV7-9,.,CASSLLLRATGELFF
TRBJ2-1,TRBV5-8,.,CASSPAVGTVFYNEQFF
TRBJ2-7,TRBV10-3,TRBD2,CAINRGSGASYEQYF
TRBJ1-4,TRBV19,.,CASSIPPRPGALREKLFF
TRBJ1-2,TRBV5-4,.,CASSLEGPTLYGYTF
TRBJ2-7,TRBV14,TRBD2,CASSQETVLAGGSGEQYF
TRBJ1-2,TRBV28,TRBD1,CASSLDRVKHGYTF
TRBJ2-7,TRBV6-5,TRBD1,CASSYGTGGAEQYF
TRBJ2-7,TRBV7-2,.,CASSPRGGQGYEQYF
TRBJ1-5,TRBV3-1/TRBV3-2,.,CASSQFGRGENQPQHF
TRBJ2-1,TRBV28,.,CASSPQAGYNEQFF
TRBJ2-3,TRBV3-1/TRBV3-2,.,CASSQEYFYGQAWNTQYF
TRBJ1-5,TRBV27,TRBD1,CASSGGQGLWQPQHF
TRBJ1-2,TRBV28,TRBD1,CASSRTPGQGGYGYTF
TRBJ2-6,TRBV9,.,CASSGHTAGANVLTF
TRBJ2-7,TRBV4-1,.,CASSQDWTGRGEQYF
TRBJ1-2,TRBV3-1/TRBV3-2,.,CASTGTLSDHGYTF
TRBJ1-2,TRBV24-1,.,CATSEPTVDYGYTF
TRBJ1-2,TRBV7-2,.,CASSLGQHYGYTF
TRBJ1-1,TRBV5-1,.,CASSGNTEAFF
TRBJ2-5,TRBV7-2,.,CASSLGSSVKETQYF
TRBJ2-1,TRBV18,.,CASSPAGGVRPFEQFF
TRBJ1-5,TRBV7-6,TRBD1,CASSLQTGGNQPQHF